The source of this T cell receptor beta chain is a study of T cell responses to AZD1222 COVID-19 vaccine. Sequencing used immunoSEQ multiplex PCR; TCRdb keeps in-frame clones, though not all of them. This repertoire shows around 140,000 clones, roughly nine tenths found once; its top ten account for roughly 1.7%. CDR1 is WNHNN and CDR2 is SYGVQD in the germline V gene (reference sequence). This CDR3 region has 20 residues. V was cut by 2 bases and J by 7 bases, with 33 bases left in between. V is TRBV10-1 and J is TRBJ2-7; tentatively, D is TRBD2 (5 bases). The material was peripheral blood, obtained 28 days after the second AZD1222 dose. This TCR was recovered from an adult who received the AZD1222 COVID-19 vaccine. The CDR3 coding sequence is TGCGCCAGCAGTGAGCCCAGGAGGCGCAAGGGTGGCGAGACCGAGAGGGAGCAGTACTTC. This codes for CASSEPRRRKGGETEREQYF.